This TCR beta chain emerged from a study of blood T cell repertoires in COVID-19. CDR3 length equals 15 residues. With 6 bases clipped from V and 2 bases from J, the junction kept 8 bases outside the gene matches. Germline lookup yields CDR1 MNHEY and CDR2 SMNVEV (reference sequence). The data were produced by immunoSEQ multiplex PCR, yet TCRdb's version contains in-frame clones alone and is incomplete. The table has tens of thousands of clones, more than 80% seen once; the top ten hold about 19%. The clonotype comes from an elderly woman with acute or convalescent COVID-19. V gene TRBV27 combines with J gene TRBJ2-7; 9 bases are a match to TRBD2. Sample: peripheral blood. The DNA for the CDR3 is TGTGCCAGCAGGATAGCGGGAGTGCCCACCTACGAGCAGTACTTC. It specifies CASRIAGVPTYEQYF.